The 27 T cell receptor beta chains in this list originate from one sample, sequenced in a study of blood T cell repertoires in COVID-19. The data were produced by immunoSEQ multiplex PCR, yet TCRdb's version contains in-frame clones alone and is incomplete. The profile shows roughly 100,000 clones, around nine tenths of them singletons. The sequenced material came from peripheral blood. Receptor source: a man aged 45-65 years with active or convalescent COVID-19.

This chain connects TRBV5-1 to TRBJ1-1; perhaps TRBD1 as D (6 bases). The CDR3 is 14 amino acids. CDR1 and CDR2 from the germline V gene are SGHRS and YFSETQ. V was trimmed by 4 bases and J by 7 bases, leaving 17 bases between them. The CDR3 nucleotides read TGCGCCAGCAGCCAACAGGGCCCACCTTATGAAGCTTTCTTT. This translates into CASSQQGPPYEAFF.

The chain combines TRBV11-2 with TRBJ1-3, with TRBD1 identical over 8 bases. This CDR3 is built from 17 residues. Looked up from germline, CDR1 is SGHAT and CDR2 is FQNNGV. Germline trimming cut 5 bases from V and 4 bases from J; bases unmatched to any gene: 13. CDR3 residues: CASSLLSGGAEGNTIYF. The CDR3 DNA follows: TGTGCCAGCAGCCTCCTCTCAGGGGGCGCTGAGGGAAACACCATATATTTT. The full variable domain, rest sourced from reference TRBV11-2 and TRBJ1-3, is EAGVAQSPRYKIIEKRQSVAFWCNPISGHATLYWYQQILGQGPKLLIQFQNNGVVDDSQLPKDRFSAERLKGVDSTLKIQPAKLEDSAVYLCASSLLSGGAEGNTIYFGEGSWLTVV.

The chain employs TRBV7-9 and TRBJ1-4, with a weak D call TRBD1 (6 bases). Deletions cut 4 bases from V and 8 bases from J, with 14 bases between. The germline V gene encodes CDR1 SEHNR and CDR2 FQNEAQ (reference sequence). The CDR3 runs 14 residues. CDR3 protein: CASSSYRDNEKLFF. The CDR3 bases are TGTGCCAGCAGCTCCTACAGGGATAACGAAAAACTGTTTTTT.

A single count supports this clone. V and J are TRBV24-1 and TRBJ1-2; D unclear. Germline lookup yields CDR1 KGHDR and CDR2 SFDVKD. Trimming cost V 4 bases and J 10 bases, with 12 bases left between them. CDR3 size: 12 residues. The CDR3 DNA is TGTGCCACCAGTGACCCGTTATTAGTCTACACCTTC. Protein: CATSDPLLVYTF.

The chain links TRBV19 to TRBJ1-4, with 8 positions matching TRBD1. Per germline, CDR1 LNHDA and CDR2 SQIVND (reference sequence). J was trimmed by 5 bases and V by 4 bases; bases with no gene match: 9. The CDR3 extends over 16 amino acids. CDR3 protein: CASSTPGTGANEKLFF. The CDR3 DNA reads TGTGCCAGTAGTACTCCCGGGACAGGCGCAAATGAAAAACTGTTTTTT.

CDR3 sequence: CASSSSPGADGNTIYF. The CDR3, as DNA: TGCGCCAGCAGTTCCAGTCCAGGGGCCGATGGAAACACCATATATTTT. The chain couples TRBV5-1 to TRBJ1-3, with D perhaps matching TRBD1 (6 bases). The CDR3 length is 16 residues. Germline assignment: CDR1 SGHRS and CDR2 YFSETQ. Trimming removed 5 bases from V and 3 bases from J, with 18 bases in between.

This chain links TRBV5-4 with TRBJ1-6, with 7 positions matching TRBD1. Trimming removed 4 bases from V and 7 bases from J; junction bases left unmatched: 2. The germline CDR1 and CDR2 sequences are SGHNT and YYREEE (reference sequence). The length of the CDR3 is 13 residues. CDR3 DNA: TGTGCCAGCAGCAGGGACAGCAATTCACCCCTCCACTTT. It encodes CASSRDSNSPLHF.

Here the CDR3 reads CASSQTPTGDQPQHF. The CDR3 nucleotides read TGCGCCAGCAGCCAGACACCGACAGGGGATCAGCCCCAGCATTTT. The V call is TRBV5-1, the J call TRBJ1-5; TRBD1 aligns across 8 bases. The junction had 8 bases not matched to a gene; V was cut back by 4 bases and J by 5 bases. The length of the CDR3 is 15 residues. The germline CDR1 and CDR2 sequences are SGHRS and YFSETQ.

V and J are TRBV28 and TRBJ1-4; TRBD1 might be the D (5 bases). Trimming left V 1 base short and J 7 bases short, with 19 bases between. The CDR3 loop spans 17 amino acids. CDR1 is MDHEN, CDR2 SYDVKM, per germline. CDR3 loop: CASSLYFFGGATEKLFF. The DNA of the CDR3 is TGTGCCAGCAGTTTATATTTCTTCGGTGGGGCTACTGAAAAACTGTTTTTT.

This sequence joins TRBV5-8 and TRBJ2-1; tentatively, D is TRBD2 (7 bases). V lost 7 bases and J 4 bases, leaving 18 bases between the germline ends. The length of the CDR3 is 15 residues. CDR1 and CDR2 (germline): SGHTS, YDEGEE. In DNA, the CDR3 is TGTGCCAGCCCTGAGGGGGGGGCGCGTTACAATGAGCAGTTCTTC. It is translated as CASPEGGARYNEQFF.

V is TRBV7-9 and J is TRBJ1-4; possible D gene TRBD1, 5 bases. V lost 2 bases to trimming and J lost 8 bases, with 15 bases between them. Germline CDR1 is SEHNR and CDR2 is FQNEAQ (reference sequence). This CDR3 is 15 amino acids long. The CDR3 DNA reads TGTGCCAGCAGCTTACCGGTAGGGGTAGACGAAAAACTGTTTTTT. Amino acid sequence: CASSLPVGVDEKLFF.

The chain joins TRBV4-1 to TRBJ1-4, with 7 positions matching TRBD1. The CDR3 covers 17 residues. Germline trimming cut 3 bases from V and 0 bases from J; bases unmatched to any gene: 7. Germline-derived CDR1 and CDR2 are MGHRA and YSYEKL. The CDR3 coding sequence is TGCGCCAGCAGCCACCCGACAGGGCTTGCAACTAATGAAAAACTGTTTTTT. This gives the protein CASSHPTGLATNEKLFF.

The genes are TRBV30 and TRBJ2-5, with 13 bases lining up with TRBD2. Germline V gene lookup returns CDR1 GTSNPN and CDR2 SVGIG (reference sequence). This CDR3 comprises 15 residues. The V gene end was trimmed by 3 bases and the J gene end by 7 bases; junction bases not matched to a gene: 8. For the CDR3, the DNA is TGTGCCTGGAGCTGGACTAGCGGGGGTTCGGGGACCCAGTACTTC. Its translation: CAWSWTSGGSGTQYF.

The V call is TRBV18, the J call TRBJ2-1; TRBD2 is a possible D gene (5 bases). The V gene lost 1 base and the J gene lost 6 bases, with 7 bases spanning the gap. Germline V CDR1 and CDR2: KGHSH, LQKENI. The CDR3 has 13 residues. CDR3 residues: CASSPLEGNEQFF. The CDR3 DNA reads TGTGCCAGCTCACCACTAGAGGGCAATGAGCAGTTCTTC.

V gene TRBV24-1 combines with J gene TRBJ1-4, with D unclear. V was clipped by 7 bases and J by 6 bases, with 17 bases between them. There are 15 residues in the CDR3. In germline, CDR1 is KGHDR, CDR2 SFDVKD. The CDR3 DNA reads TGTGCCACCAGGCCCCGGACTCTAGCACATGAAAAACTGTTTTTT. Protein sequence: CATRPRTLAHEKLFF.

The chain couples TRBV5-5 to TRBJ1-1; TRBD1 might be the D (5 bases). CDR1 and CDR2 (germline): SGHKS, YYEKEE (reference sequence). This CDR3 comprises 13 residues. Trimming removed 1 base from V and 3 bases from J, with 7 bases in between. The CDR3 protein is CASSLTGDTEAFF. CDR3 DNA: TGTGCCAGCAGCTTGACAGGAGACACTGAAGCTTTCTTT.

CDR3 amino acids: CASRAGGRMQPQHF. CDR3 bases: TGTGCCAGCAGGGCCGGGGGTAGGATGCAGCCCCAGCATTTT. The chain couples TRBV27 to TRBJ1-5; TRBD1 is a possible D gene (5 bases). This CDR3 spans 14 amino acids. With 6 bases removed from V and 7 bases from J, the gap between germline ends came to 16 bases. Germline CDR1 and CDR2: MNHEY and SMNVEV (reference sequence).

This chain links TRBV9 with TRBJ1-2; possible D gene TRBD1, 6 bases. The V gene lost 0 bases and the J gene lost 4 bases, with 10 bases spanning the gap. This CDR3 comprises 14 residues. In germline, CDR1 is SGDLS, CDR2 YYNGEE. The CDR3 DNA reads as TGTGCCAGCAGCGTAGAAGGGGACATCTATGGCTACACCTTC. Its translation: CASSVEGDIYGYTF.

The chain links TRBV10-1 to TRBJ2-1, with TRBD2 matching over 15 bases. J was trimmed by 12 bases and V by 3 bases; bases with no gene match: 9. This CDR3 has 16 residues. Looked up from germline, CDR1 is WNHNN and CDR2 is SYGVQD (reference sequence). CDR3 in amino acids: CASSEARTSGGVRQFF. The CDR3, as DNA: TGCGCCAGCAGTGAAGCCCGGACTAGCGGGGGGGTGAGGCAGTTCTTC.

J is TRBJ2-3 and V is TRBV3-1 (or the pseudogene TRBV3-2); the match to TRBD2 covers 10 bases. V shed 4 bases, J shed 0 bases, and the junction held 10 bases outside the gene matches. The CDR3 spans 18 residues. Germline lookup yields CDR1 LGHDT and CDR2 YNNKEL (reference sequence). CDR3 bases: TGTGCCAGCAGCCCGTTGATTCGGACTAGCGGAAGCACAGATACGCAGTATTTT. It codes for CASSPLIRTSGSTDTQYF.

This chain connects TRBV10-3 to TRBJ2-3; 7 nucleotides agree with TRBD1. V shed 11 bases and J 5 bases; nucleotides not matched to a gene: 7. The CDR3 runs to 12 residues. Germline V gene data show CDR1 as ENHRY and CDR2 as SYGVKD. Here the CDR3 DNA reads TGTGCCTCCTGGCAGGGGGAAGATACGCAGTATTTT. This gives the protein CASWQGEDTQYF.

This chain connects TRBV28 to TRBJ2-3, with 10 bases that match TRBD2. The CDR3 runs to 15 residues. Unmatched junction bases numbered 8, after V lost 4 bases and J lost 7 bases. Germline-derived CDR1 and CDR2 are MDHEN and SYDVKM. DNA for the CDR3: TGTGCCAGCAGTTCCTCCAGCGGGGGGGCCTATACGCAGTATTTT. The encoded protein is CASSSSSGGAYTQYF.

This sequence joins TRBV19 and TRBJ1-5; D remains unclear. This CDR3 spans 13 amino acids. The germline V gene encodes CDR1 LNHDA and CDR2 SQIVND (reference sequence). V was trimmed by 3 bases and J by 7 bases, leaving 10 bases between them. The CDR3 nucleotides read TGTGCCAGTAGTATCAATGAGGGACAGCCCCAGCATTTT. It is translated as CASSINEGQPQHF. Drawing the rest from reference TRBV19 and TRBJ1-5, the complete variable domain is DGGITQSPKYLFRKEGQNVTLSCEQNLNHDAMYWYRQDPGQGLRLIYYSQIVNDFQKGDIAEGYSVSREKKESFPLTVTSAQKNPTAFYLCASSINEGQPQHFGDGTRLSIL.

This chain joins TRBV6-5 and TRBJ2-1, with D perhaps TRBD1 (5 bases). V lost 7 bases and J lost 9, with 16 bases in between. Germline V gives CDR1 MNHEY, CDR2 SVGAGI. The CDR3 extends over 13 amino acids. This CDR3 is CASKGQAKFEQFF. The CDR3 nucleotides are TGTGCCAGCAAAGGACAAGCGAAGTTTGAGCAGTTCTTC.

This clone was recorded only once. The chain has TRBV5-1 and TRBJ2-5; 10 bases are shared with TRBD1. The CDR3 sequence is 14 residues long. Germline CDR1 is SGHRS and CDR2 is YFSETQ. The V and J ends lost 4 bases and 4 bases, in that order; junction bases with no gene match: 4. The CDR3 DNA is TGCGCCAGCAGCCCAGGGACAGGGGTAGAGACCCAGTACTTC. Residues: CASSPGTGVETQYF.

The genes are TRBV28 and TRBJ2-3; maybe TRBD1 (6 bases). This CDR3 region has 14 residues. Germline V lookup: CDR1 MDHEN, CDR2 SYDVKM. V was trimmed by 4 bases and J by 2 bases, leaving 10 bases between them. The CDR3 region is CASSSDRPTDTQYF. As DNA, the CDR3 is TGTGCCAGCAGTTCTGACAGGCCCACAGATACGCAGTATTTT.

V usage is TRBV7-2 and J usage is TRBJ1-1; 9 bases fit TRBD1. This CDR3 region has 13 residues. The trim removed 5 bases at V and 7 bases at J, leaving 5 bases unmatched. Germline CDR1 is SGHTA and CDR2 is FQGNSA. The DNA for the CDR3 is TGTGCCAGCAGCATAACAGGGGGCCTTGAAGCTTTCTTT. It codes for CASSITGGLEAFF.